These T cell receptor beta chains were read from a single sample in a study of blood T cell repertoires in COVID-19. Assay: immunoSEQ multiplex PCR; the TCRdb copy retains only in-frame clones and omits some. The sample consists of about 250,000 clones, about 83% of them appearing once. Material: peripheral blood. The receptors originated from an elderly man with acute or convalescent COVID-19. Each CDR3 is given without its conserved first and last residue.

J | V | CDR3
TRBJ1-2 | TRBV28 | ASGRWDRDGYT
TRBJ2-7 | TRBV7-2 | ASSPGHQTYEQY
TRBJ1-1 | TRBV3-1/TRBV3-2 | ASSQDAGVNTEAF
TRBJ1-4 | TRBV5-1 | ASSLSGTGGATEKLF
TRBJ2-5 | TRBV27 | ASAGLAGGYQETQY
TRBJ1-3 | TRBV7-9 | ASSRDRGVSGNTIY
TRBJ2-5 | TRBV7-9 | ASRQGDEGPETQY
TRBJ2-7 | TRBV28 | ASSPGAPKRYEQY
TRBJ2-7 | TRBV27 | ASSLSHPGLAGSYEQY
TRBJ2-3 | TRBV29-1 | SVSPTGGTDTQY
TRBJ2-3 | TRBV1 | TSSQARGRRGTDTQY
TRBJ2-7 | TRBV18 | ASSPPGGLPYEQY
TRBJ2-2 | TRBV24-1 | ATSDPSGGNTGELF
TRBJ2-1 | TRBV5-1 | ASSSLAGDYNEQF